One and the same sample provided the 27 T cell receptor beta chains below, sequenced in a study of Ad26.COV2.S vaccination and SARS-CoV-2 variants. The treatment denotes: roughly 18 received Ad26.COV2.S at low or high dose, single or two shots; about 5 received placebo; per-sample allocation not given. Samples analyzed were those drawn on day 63 after the first vaccine or placebo injection. The method was immunoSEQ multiplex PCR; TCRdb's version includes in-frame clones alone and lacks a portion of them. Found here are roughly 320,000 clones, about 86% of them singletons; the top ten hold 1.5% to 2.5%. The sample in question was peripheral blood, obtained in a trial of Ad26.COV2.S vaccine versus placebo. All receptors derive from a person between 18 and 60 years old who received the Ad26.COV2.S COVID-19 vaccine or a placebo.

The chain couples TRBV19 to TRBJ2-4; 11 bases match TRBD1. CDR3 size: 16 residues. In germline, CDR1 is LNHDA, CDR2 SQIVND (reference sequence). The V and J ends lost 5 bases and 0 bases, in that order; junction bases with no gene match: 3. For the CDR3, the DNA is TGTGCCAGTAGTTTTGGACAGGGGGCAGCCAAAAACATTCAGTACTTC. Amino acids: CASSFGQGAAKNIQYF.

The rearrangement uses TRBV2 and TRBJ1-5, with D possibly being TRBD1 (5 bases). V lost 3 bases and J lost 7, with 13 bases in between. The CDR3 loop spans 14 amino acids. Germline-derived CDR1 and CDR2 are SNHLY and FYNNEI. The CDR3 coding sequence is TGTGCCAGCAGTGATTTGGGGCATGGACAGCCCCAGCATTTT. This translates into CASSDLGHGQPQHF.

In DNA, the CDR3 is TGTGCCAGCAGTTTCTCCCTAAGAGGCAATCAGCCCCAGCATTTT. It codes for CASSFSLRGNQPQHF. V and J are TRBV6-6 and TRBJ1-5; D uncertain. Germline CDR1 reads MNHNY; CDR2 reads SVGAGI (reference sequence). The CDR3 runs to 15 residues. V lost 4 bases, J lost 2 bases, and 12 bases lay in between.

The chain links TRBV10-3 to TRBJ1-2; TRBD1 might be the D (6 bases). Germline V gene lookup returns CDR1 ENHRY and CDR2 SYGVKD. The CDR3 totals 16 residues. Trimming removed 0 bases from V and 4 bases from J, with 15 bases in between. For the CDR3, the DNA is TGTGCCATCAGTGAGTCCCCGGGGGCGCAGAGCTATGGCTACACCTTC. Translation: CAISESPGAQSYGYTF.

The chain couples TRBV6-5 to TRBJ2-7; TRBD2 is a possible D gene (6 bases). The germline V gene encodes CDR1 MNHEY and CDR2 SVGAGI. The CDR3 consists of 15 residues. Between the trimmed V and J ends, which lost 8 bases and 1 base, there was a span of 18 bases. This CDR3 is CASLAPGLTSYEQYF. CDR3 coding DNA: TGTGCCAGCTTAGCCCCGGGACTGACTTCCTACGAGCAGTACTTC.

The chain couples TRBV7-9 to TRBJ1-1, with D uncertain. Looked up from germline, CDR1 is SEHNR and CDR2 is FQNEAQ (reference sequence). Trimming stripped 1 base from V and 3 bases from J, with 9 bases between. CDR3 length: 14 amino acids. The CDR3 DNA is TGTGCCAGCAGCTTAGAGAGTCAGCACACTGAAGCTTTCTTT. Translated: CASSLESQHTEAFF.

The chain couples TRBV19 to TRBJ2-7; D gene unclear. The length of the CDR3 is 13 residues. Trimming shortened V by 3 bases and J by 2 bases, and 8 bases separated the two germline ends. CDR1 and CDR2 from the germline V gene are LNHDA and SQIVND (reference sequence). CDR3 coding DNA: TGTGCCAGTAGTATCAGCAGAGCCTACGAGCAGTACTTC. Translated, it gives CASSISRAYEQYF. Complete variable domain (other parts from reference TRBV19 and TRBJ2-7): DGGITQSPKYLFRKEGQNVTLSCEQNLNHDAMYWYRQDPGQGLRLIYYSQIVNDFQKGDIAEGYSVSREKKESFPLTVTSAQKNPTAFYLCASSISRAYEQYFGPGTRLTVT.

V is TRBV12-5 and J is TRBJ2-5, with D possibly being TRBD1 (5 bases). The CDR3 is made up of 15 amino acids. V was pared by 4 bases and J by 5 bases, with 17 bases between. The germline V gene has CDR1 LGHNT and CDR2 FRNRAP. The CDR3 here is CASGYFWGQRETQYF. CDR3 sequence (DNA): TGTGCTAGTGGTTATTTTTGGGGCCAACGGGAGACCCAGTACTTC.

The gene calls are TRBV30 and TRBJ1-1; 7 bases match TRBD1. V was pared by 4 bases and J by 2 bases, with 4 bases of the junction left unmatched. This CDR3 is 13 amino acids long. Germline lookup yields CDR1 GTSNPN and CDR2 SVGIG (reference sequence). CDR3 nucleotides: TGTGCCTGGACAGACAGGGCAAACACTGAAGCTTTCTTT. Residues: CAWTDRANTEAFF. Full variable domain (outside the CDR3, taken from reference TRBV30 and TRBJ1-1): SQTIHQWPATLVQPVGSPLSLECTVEGTSNPNLYWYRQAAGRGLQLLFYSVGIGQISSEVPQNLSASRPQDRQFILSSKKLLLSDSGFYLCAWTDRANTEAFFGQGTRLTVV.

The rearrangement uses TRBV6-5 and TRBJ2-1; 11 bases are a match to TRBD2. V shed 2 bases, J shed 10 bases, and the junction held 4 bases outside the gene matches. The CDR3 is 14 residues long. The V gene's germline CDR1 is MNHEY and CDR2 SVGAGI. The CDR3 region is CASSYRGTSGEQFF. In nucleotides, the CDR3 is TGTGCCAGCAGTTACCGCGGGACTAGCGGAGAGCAGTTCTTC.

The V and J genes are TRBV5-1 and TRBJ1-2; tentative D call: TRBD1 (6 bases). The germline V gene has CDR1 SGHRS and CDR2 YFSETQ. V was trimmed by 4 bases and J by 2 bases, leaving 15 bases between them. The CDR3 consists of 15 residues. CDR3 sequence reads: CASSLNHGQNYGYTF. As DNA, the CDR3 is TGCGCCAGCAGCCTTAATCACGGACAGAACTATGGCTACACCTTC.

The chain combines TRBV5-1 with TRBJ1-6; TRBD1 matches 8 bases. CDR1 and CDR2 (germline): SGHRS, YFSETQ. Germline trimming cut 4 bases from V and 7 bases from J; bases unmatched to any gene: 7. The CDR3 spans 15 residues. CDR3 coding DNA: TGCGCCAGCAGCCTGACGAGACAGGGGAATTCACCCCTCCACTTT. It codes for CASSLTRQGNSPLHF.

This clone appeared once. CDR3 region: CASSRDGSSYNEQFF. In DNA, the CDR3 is TGCGCCAGCAGCCGGGACGGGAGCTCCTACAATGAGCAGTTCTTC. This chain joins TRBV5-1 and TRBJ2-1, with a possible D match to TRBD2 (6 bases). The germline gives CDR1 SGHRS, CDR2 YFSETQ. CDR3 length equals 15 residues. Trimming removed 4 bases from V and 0 bases from J, with 11 bases in between.

The CDR3: CASSHDRQGGDGYTF. The CDR3, as DNA: TGTGCCAGCAGCCACGATCGTCAGGGAGGCGATGGCTACACCTTC. The chain has TRBV7-2 and TRBJ1-2; D may be TRBD1 (5 bases). V was clipped by 5 bases and J by 6 bases, with 19 bases between them. The CDR3 spans 15 residues. Looked up from germline, CDR1 is SGHTA and CDR2 is FQGNSA.

The chain recombines TRBV2 with TRBJ1-2; no clear D. V was trimmed by 0 bases and J by 5 bases, leaving 19 bases between them. CDR3 length equals 17 residues. Germline CDR1 SNHLY, CDR2 FYNNEI. This chain's CDR3 is CASSEANVRRAKYGYTF. Here the CDR3 DNA reads TGTGCCAGCAGTGAAGCGAACGTCAGGAGGGCAAAGTATGGCTACACCTTC.

The J gene is TRBJ1-2, the V gene TRBV25-1; D uncertain. CDR3 length: 12 residues. Trimming stripped 2 bases from V and 9 bases from J, with 10 bases between. Germline V gene lookup returns CDR1 MGHDK and CDR2 SYGVNS. CDR3 sequence: CASSEQTGCYTF. Here the CDR3 DNA reads TGTGCCAGCAGTGAACAAACGGGGTGCTACACCTTC.

This clone was observed a handful of times. The chain carries TRBV12-3 or TRBV12-4 and TRBJ1-1; no reliable D call. The CDR3 has 13 amino acids. V was clipped by 3 bases and J by 1 base, with 6 bases between them. The CDR3, as DNA: TGTGCCAGCAGTTTCATGCAGAACACTGAAGCTTTCTTT. This encodes CASSFMQNTEAFF.

J is TRBJ2-3 and V is TRBV5-1; D is possibly TRBD2 (6 bases). V shed 0 bases and J shed 1 base, with 9 bases lying between them. The germline V gene has CDR1 SGHRS and CDR2 YFSETQ. CDR3 length equals 15 residues. DNA of the CDR3: TGCGCCAGCAGCTTGGCCTCTAGCGGCACAGATACGCAGTATTTT. This gives the protein CASSLASSGTDTQYF. The full variable domain, rest sourced from reference TRBV5-1 and TRBJ2-3, is KAGVTQTPRYLIKTRGQQVTLSCSPISGHRSVSWYQQTPGQGLQFLFEYFSETQRNKGNFPGRFSGRQFSNSRSEMNVSTLELGDSALYLCASSLASSGTDTQYFGPGTRLTVL.

For the CDR3, the DNA is TGTGCCAGCAGCTTAAACGGGGGGGCTTGGCCAGATACGCAGTATTTT. It translates to CASSLNGGAWPDTQYF. The gene calls are TRBV7-3 and TRBJ2-3; 8 bases are a match to TRBD2. This CDR3 is 16 amino acids long. Germline CDR1 is SGHTA and CDR2 is FQGTGA. The junction had 7 bases not matched to a gene; V was cut back by 1 base and J by 4 bases.

The V gene is TRBV7-9, the J gene TRBJ1-2; possibly TRBD1 for D (5 bases). The CDR3 is 13 residues long. The V gene's germline CDR1 is SEHNR and CDR2 FQNEAQ (reference sequence). V dropped 5 bases and J dropped 6 bases, with 13 bases sitting between them. The CDR3: CASSLRDGDGYTF. The CDR3 DNA reads TGTGCCAGCAGCCTAAGGGACGGGGATGGCTACACCTTC. The entire variable domain, with the rest obtained from reference TRBV7-9 and TRBJ1-2, is as follows: DTGVSQNPRHKITKRGQNVTFRCDPISEHNRLYWYRQTLGQGPEFLTYFQNEAQLEKSRLLSDRFSAERPKGSFSTLEIQRTEQGDSAMYLCASSLRDGDGYTFGSGTRLTVV.

The chain is built from TRBV5-1 and TRBJ2-5; D gene unclear. CDR1 is SGHRS, CDR2 YFSETQ, per germline. This CDR3 contains 13 residues. Trimming pared 1 base from V and 1 base from J, leaving 5 bases between. CDR3 coding DNA: TGCGCCAGCAGCTTGTTCATCCAAGAGACCCAGTACTTC. Translating gives CASSLFIQETQYF.

This clone has only one observation. The CDR3 nucleotides are TGTGCCAGCAGTCTAGGACAGTCCTATGGCTACACCTTC. Translated: CASSLGQSYGYTF. The chain couples TRBV28 to TRBJ1-2; possibly TRBD1 for D (6 bases). Germline V gene lookup returns CDR1 MDHEN and CDR2 SYDVKM. V was pared by 5 bases and J by 4 bases, with 11 bases between. This CDR3 is 13 amino acids long.

This rearrangement joins TRBV5-4 to TRBJ2-7, with 7 positions matching TRBD1. The germline CDR1 and CDR2 sequences are SGHNT and YYREEE (reference sequence). Trimming removed 4 bases from V and 5 bases from J; junction bases left unmatched: 9. The CDR3 length is 14 residues. CDR3: CASSVIEGGHEQYF. The DNA of the CDR3 is TGTGCCAGCAGCGTCATTGAAGGGGGCCACGAGCAGTACTTC.

This chain uses TRBV15 with TRBJ1-5, with D unresolved. This CDR3 region has 13 residues. Germline-derived CDR1 and CDR2 are LNHNV and YYDKDF (reference sequence). Trimming removed 3 bases from V and 5 bases from J, with 8 bases in between. CDR3 sequence: CATSSRSYQPQHF. DNA for the CDR3: TGTGCCACCAGCAGTAGGTCGTATCAGCCCCAGCATTTT.

This chain connects TRBV11-2 to TRBJ2-2; 8 bases match TRBD2. The CDR3 loop spans 15 amino acids. V lost 6 bases, J lost 0 bases, and 3 bases stayed unmatched. Per germline, CDR1 SGHAT and CDR2 FQNNGV. The CDR3 sequence: CASSRGGSNTGELFF. The CDR3 DNA sequence: TGTGCCAGCAGTCGCGGGGGGTCGAACACCGGGGAGCTGTTTTTT.

The chain has TRBV4-1 and TRBJ2-1; TRBD2 matches at 11 bases. The CDR3 is 18 amino acids. Trimming at V came to 8 bases and at J to 9 bases, leaving 21 bases not matched to a gene. The V gene's germline CDR1 is MGHRA and CDR2 YSYEKL. The CDR3 region has the DNA TGCGCCAGCGCCGCCGCACTTACTATAGCGGGGGGGCCCCGTGAGCAGTTCTTC. The encoded protein is CASAAALTIAGGPREQFF.

V is TRBV6-5 and J is TRBJ2-5, with 8 nucleotides matching TRBD1. V was clipped by 6 bases and J by 5 bases; unmatched bases: 8. The CDR3 runs 14 residues. The germline CDR1 and CDR2 sequences are MNHEY and SVGAGI. CDR3 DNA: TGTGCCAGCAGCCCCCAGGGGGCAAGCGAGACCCAGTACTTC. Its translation is CASSPQGASETQYF.